This paragraph reports one T cell receptor (beta chain). The RNA, about 0.5 to 1 ug, was put through reverse transcription using random hexamers. Multiplex PCR with immunoSEQ amplified the TCR beta CDR3 across 54 Vbeta and 13 Jbeta. TCRdb recomputed calls from the immunoSEQ multiplex PCR reads with MiXCR, one row per CDR3 protein. The table records about 180,000 distinct CDR3 sequences, 94% of them present only once. The record originates from a study of CD8 T cells in Susac syndrome. With 1 base removed from V and 3 bases from J, the gap between germline ends came to 7 bases. CDR3 length: 14 residues. Germline V gene data show CDR1 as LGHDT and CDR2 as YNNKEL (reference sequence).

The rearrangement uses TRBV3-1 and TRBJ2-1; a weak D match, TRBD1 (5 bases). The origin of this receptor is a human donor with Susac syndrome. The sample consisted of CD4+ T cells from PBMCs. CDR3: CASSQAGHYNEQFF. In DNA form, the CDR3 reads TGTGCCAGCAGCCAAGCTGGACACTACAATGAGCAGTTCTTC.